This T cell receptor (beta chain) was obtained from a study of Ad26.COV2.S vaccination and SARS-CoV-2 variants. Study in general: Donor allocation was to the COV1001 Ad26.COV2.S trial arm. Intramuscular Ad26.COV2.S doses were given once or twice, 56 days apart.

As to this clone: As yet, its antigen is unknown.

The treatment is: 15 to 20 received Ad26.COV2.S at low or high dose, single or two shots; 5 received placebo; per-sample allocation not given. The investigators took samples on day 63 after the first vaccine or placebo injection. This CDR3 is 13 amino acids long. V dropped 6 bases and J dropped 8 bases, with 16 bases sitting between them. The table came from immunoSEQ multiplex PCR; TCRdb's copy has only in-frame clones and leaves some out. The table has around 240,000 clones, approximately 87% seen once; the top ten hold over 8.5%. Broader study findings: Individuals receiving vaccine had higher spike-specific TCR breadth than placebo recipients did.

The sequencing here drew on peripheral blood, taken in a trial of Ad26.COV2.S vaccine versus placebo. This sequence joins TRBV12-3 or TRBV12-4 and TRBJ1-1; D unclear. The sequence was collected from a person aged 18-65 years who received the Ad26.COV2.S COVID-19 vaccine or a placebo. CDR3 protein: CASSLTSNGEAFF. CDR3 sequence (DNA): TGTGCCAGCAGCTTAACTAGCAATGGGGAAGCTTTCTTT.